One and the same sample provided the 22 T cell receptor beta chains below, sequenced in a study of shared T cell receptors in the human thymus. The table came from immunoSEQ multiplex PCR; TCRdb's copy has only in-frame clones and leaves some out. The sample holds about 660,000 clones, around 87% seen once. These same records also appear under a second study, on human thymus T cells.

Material: thymocytes. These receptors all come from a boy in the first two years of life with a congenital heart defect.

The V and J genes are TRBV28 and TRBJ1-5, with TRBD1 matching over 7 bases. The CDR3 is 14 amino acids. Germline V CDR1 and CDR2: MDHEN, SYDVKM. Germline trimming cut 4 bases from V and 6 bases from J; bases unmatched to any gene: 6. The CDR3 is CASSSTGWGQPQHF. The CDR3 nucleotides read TGTGCCAGCAGTTCGACAGGGTGGGGTCAGCCCCAGCATTTT.

This chain uses TRBV19 with TRBJ2-7; 8 nucleotides agree with TRBD1. The junction had 6 bases not matched to a gene; V was cut back by 3 bases and J by 2 bases. Germline loops: CDR1 LNHDA, CDR2 SQIVND (reference sequence). The CDR3 runs 15 residues. CDR3 loop: CASSIYRGLTYEQYF. CDR3 bases: TGTGCCAGTAGTATCTACAGGGGGTTAACCTACGAGCAGTACTTC.

CDR3 DNA: TGTGCCAGCAGCTTGACAGGGGTTAACACTGAAGCTTTCTTT. It encodes CASSLTGVNTEAFF. This chain uses TRBV7-9 with TRBJ1-1, with 8 bases identical to TRBD1. CDR3 length: 14 amino acids. Germline CDR1 and CDR2: SEHNR and FQNEAQ (reference sequence). Trimming removed 3 bases from V and 2 bases from J; junction bases left unmatched: 2.

The chain carries TRBV28 and TRBJ1-1; D is possibly TRBD1 (6 bases). V lost 5 bases and J lost 1, with 11 bases in between. Germline CDR1 reads MDHEN; CDR2 reads SYDVKM. There are 14 residues in the CDR3. The CDR3 sequence is CASSEDSPNTEAFF. In nucleotides, the CDR3 is TGTGCCAGCAGTGAGGACAGCCCGAACACTGAAGCTTTCTTT.

The rearrangement uses TRBV15 and TRBJ2-5; 11 nucleotides agree with TRBD2. Germline V gene data show CDR1 as LNHNV and CDR2 as YYDKDF (reference sequence). The CDR3 is made up of 18 amino acids. V shed 3 bases and J 2 bases; nucleotides not matched to a gene: 11. CDR3 nucleotide sequence: TGTGCCACCAGCAGGGCTAGCGGGAGGTCGTCGGGTCAAGAGACCCAGTACTTC. It translates to CATSRASGRSSGQETQYF. Variable domain in full (rest from reference TRBV15 and TRBJ2-5): DAMVIQNPRYQVTQFGKPVTLSCSQTLNHNVMYWYQQKSSQAPKLLFHYYDKDFNNEADTPDNFQSRRPNTSFCFLDIRSPGLGDTAMYLCATSRASGRSSGQETQYFGPGTRLLVL.

The chain recombines TRBV7-9 with TRBJ1-3; D possibly corresponds to TRBD1 (6 bases). Trimming stripped 5 bases from V and 0 bases from J, with 11 bases between. Per the germline V gene, CDR1 is SEHNR and CDR2 is FQNEAQ (reference sequence). The CDR3 is 15 amino acids. CDR3 loop: CASSVLQGSGNTIYF. The DNA for the CDR3 is TGTGCCAGCAGCGTATTACAGGGCTCTGGAAACACCATATATTTT.

The chain combines TRBV25-1 with TRBJ2-5; the match to TRBD1 covers 10 bases. This CDR3 is 15 amino acids long. CDR1 and CDR2 from the germline V gene are MGHDK and SYGVNS. The junction had 7 bases not matched to a gene; V was cut back by 4 bases and J by 5 bases. For the CDR3, the DNA is TGTGCCAGCAGTGGGAGACAGGGGGCTGGGGAGACCCAGTACTTC. Encoded protein: CASSGRQGAGETQYF.

The V gene is TRBV6-1, the J gene TRBJ2-2, with 8 bases lining up with TRBD1. The CDR3 covers 15 residues. Per germline, CDR1 MNHNS and CDR2 SASEGT. Trimming cost V 4 bases and J 1 base; bases outside gene matches: 2. The CDR3 region is CASSVGQGNTGELFF. In nucleotides, the CDR3 is TGTGCCAGCAGTGTAGGACAGGGGAACACCGGGGAGCTGTTTTTT.

The J gene is TRBJ2-1, the V gene TRBV4-1, with TRBD2 identical over 10 bases. This CDR3 comprises 17 residues. Germline CDR1 MGHRA, CDR2 YSYEKL. Unmatched junction bases numbered 10, after V lost 3 bases and J lost 5 bases. The CDR3 is CASSHETGTSEDNEQFF. DNA of the CDR3: TGCGCCAGCAGCCACGAAACCGGGACTAGCGAGGACAATGAGCAGTTCTTC.

This sequence joins TRBV5-4 and TRBJ1-3; TRBD1 matches 8 bases. The length of the CDR3 is 18 residues. Losses at the gene ends were 0 bases for V and 0 bases for J; bases not matched to a gene: 8. Germline V CDR1 and CDR2: SGHNT, YYREEE (reference sequence). CDR3 in DNA: TGTGCCAGCAGCTTGGACGGACAGGGACCTACCTCTGGAAACACCATATATTTT. It is translated as CASSLDGQGPTSGNTIYF.

This clone has just one count. The V and J genes are TRBV4-1 and TRBJ1-1, with D tentatively TRBD1 (5 bases). The CDR3 has 16 residues. CDR1 MGHRA and CDR2 YSYEKL come from the germline V gene. The ends were cut back, 0 bases at V and 3 bases at J, with 14 bases in the middle. The DNA of the CDR3 is TGCGCCAGCAGCCAAGATGGCCAGGGTTGGGACACTGAAGCTTTCTTT. Translating gives CASSQDGQGWDTEAFF.

The V call is TRBV28, the J call TRBJ2-1, with D possibly matching TRBD2 (5 bases). V gave up 2 bases and J gave up 0 bases, with 23 bases separating them. CDR1 is MDHEN, CDR2 SYDVKM, per germline. This CDR3 has 20 amino acids. The CDR3 sequence: CASSLLSRASQKSSYNEQFF. CDR3 bases: TGTGCCAGCAGTTTACTTTCTCGGGCTAGCCAGAAGAGCTCCTACAATGAGCAGTTCTTC.

The J gene is TRBJ2-1, the V gene TRBV11-2; D might be TRBD1 (6 bases). The CDR3 length is 15 residues. V was pared by 5 bases and J by 10 bases, with 21 bases between. Germline V lookup: CDR1 SGHAT, CDR2 FQNNGV. The CDR3 region is CASSLRNSQGPEQFF. The CDR3 DNA reads as TGTGCCAGCAGCCTCCGAAACTCCCAGGGGCCGGAGCAGTTCTTC.

This sequence joins TRBV28 and TRBJ2-7, with D possibly being TRBD2 (7 bases). V dropped 7 bases and J dropped 0 bases, with 31 bases sitting between them. This CDR3 has 20 amino acids. CDR1 and CDR2 (germline): MDHEN, SYDVKM. CDR3 nucleotides: TGTGCCAGCACCCTCCAGGACTCACATGGGGGCGGGAGTCTCTCCTACGAGCAGTACTTC. It is translated as CASTLQDSHGGGSLSYEQYF.

The chain recombines TRBV4-3 with TRBJ1-4; 8 nucleotides agree with TRBD1. Germline-derived CDR1 and CDR2 are LGHNA and YSLEER. CDR3 length: 15 amino acids. With 0 bases clipped from V and 7 bases from J, the junction kept 4 bases outside the gene matches. In DNA, the CDR3 is TGCGCCAGCAGCCAAGAGCAGGGGGCTGGTGAAAAACTGTTTTTT. This codes for CASSQEQGAGEKLFF.

The J gene is TRBJ2-1, the V gene TRBV5-6; TRBD2 matches at 14 bases. V shed 0 bases, J shed 5 bases, and the junction held 10 bases outside the gene matches. The CDR3 sequence is 19 residues long. Germline V gives CDR1 SGHDT, CDR2 YYEEEE. The CDR3 sequence is CASSLGNGLAGGYNNEQFF. The CDR3, as DNA: TGTGCCAGCAGCTTGGGAAACGGACTAGCGGGGGGCTATAACAATGAGCAGTTCTTC.

The chain links TRBV4-1 to TRBJ2-3, with 10 bases aligning to TRBD1. The V and J ends lost 9 bases and 0 bases, in that order; junction bases with no gene match: 15. The germline V gene has CDR1 MGHRA and CDR2 YSYEKL. The CDR3 sequence is 18 residues long. The CDR3 DNA follows: TGCGCCAGGCCCCGAGGGACAGGGGAGGGTCCTAGCACAGATACGCAGTATTTT. Its translation is CARPRGTGEGPSTDTQYF.

The J gene is TRBJ2-7, the V gene TRBV11-2; the D gene is possibly TRBD1 (5 bases). V was shortened by 2 bases and J by 4 bases, with 21 bases between the two germline ends. Germline V gives CDR1 SGHAT, CDR2 FQNNGV. The CDR3 has 17 residues. The CDR3 loop is CASSLTPWPGPSYEQYF. The CDR3 bases are TGTGCCAGCAGCTTAACCCCCTGGCCAGGGCCCTCATACGAGCAGTACTTC.

The chain links TRBV9 to TRBJ2-5; the D gene is possibly TRBD1 (5 bases). The CDR3 has 14 amino acids. The germline CDR1 and CDR2 sequences are SGDLS and YYNGEE. V was clipped by 0 bases and J by 6 bases, with 12 bases between them. This CDR3 reads CASSVDPGRQTQYF. The CDR3 coding sequence is TGTGCCAGCAGCGTAGACCCAGGGCGGCAGACCCAGTACTTC.

This clone was detected only a few times. The V and J genes are TRBV27 and TRBJ1-5; 7 bases fit TRBD1. This CDR3 region has 15 residues. The germline CDR1 and CDR2 sequences are MNHEY and SMNVEV (reference sequence). Trimming took 8 bases from V and 4 from J; bases not matched to a gene: 11. The CDR3 region is CASGPQQGINQPQHF. The CDR3 bases are TGTGCCAGCGGACCTCAACAGGGGATTAATCAGCCCCAGCATTTT.

This sequence joins TRBV27 and TRBJ2-7, with 9 bases that match TRBD1. This CDR3 has 15 residues. Losses at the gene ends were 5 bases for V and 3 bases for J; bases not matched to a gene: 8. The germline CDR1 and CDR2 sequences are MNHEY and SMNVEV (reference sequence). CDR3 coding DNA: TGTGCCAGCAGTCCCTACAGGGGGCAATTCTACGAGCAGTACTTC. Its protein is CASSPYRGQFYEQYF.

The sample holds one count of this clone. J is TRBJ2-7 and V is TRBV6-5; possible D gene TRBD1, 6 bases. The V and J ends lost 6 bases and 3 bases respectively, with 12 bases between them. The CDR3 is 13 amino acids. Germline V gene sequence: CDR1 MNHEY, CDR2 SVGAGI. CDR3 bases: TGTGCCAGCAGCCGAGTAGGGGGCTACGAGCAGTACTTC. This encodes CASSRVGGYEQYF.